This note documents a single TCR beta chain sequence. TCRdb keeps only in-frame clones here, not all; method: immunoSEQ multiplex PCR. The sample records about 360,000 clones, roughly four fifths being singletons. The record originates from a study of blood T cell repertoires in COVID-19. This receptor was obtained from a human donor with acute or convalescent COVID-19. The donor label of this sample is uncertain. Sequencing was performed on peripheral blood.

The CDR3, as DNA: TGTGCCAGCAGCTTGAGTAGGGGAAATCAGCCCCAGCATTTT. It is translated as CASSLSRGNQPQHF. V is TRBV5-8 and J is TRBJ1-5, with D tentatively TRBD1 (5 bases). Germline V gene sequence: CDR1 SGHTS, CDR2 YDEGEE. The CDR3 contains 14 residues. Trimming cost V 1 base and J 4 bases, with 9 bases left between them.